This TCR beta chain was found in a study of T cells in Graves' hyperthyroidism and ophthalmopathy. There were TCR beta CDR3 regions amplified from RNA transcripts. HTBI primers drove first-round RT-PCR of the TCR CDR3. One entry per CDR3 protein, called by TCRdb with MiXCR from the multiplex PCR reads. The data show 650,000 to 750,000 distinct CDR3 sequences, with around 13% seen just once and 10% held by the top ten. Losses at the gene ends were 7 bases for V and 7 bases for J; bases not matched to a gene: 12. Germline V gene sequence: CDR1 SNHLY, CDR2 FYNNEI. This CDR3 is 15 amino acids long. This clonotype came up many times.

Sequenced sample: blood. This TCR came from a woman younger than 35 with Graves' hyperthyroidism. This chain joins TRBV2 and TRBJ2-1; 8 bases align to TRBD2. The CDR3 sequence is CASIHREGLENEQFF. CDR3 coding DNA: TGTGCCAGCATCCACCGGGAGGGCCTTGAAAATGAGCAGTTCTTC. The complete variable domain, with remaining parts taken from reference TRBV2 and TRBJ2-1, reads EPEVTQTPSHQVTQMGQEVILRCVPISNHLYFYWYRQILGQKVEFLVSFYNNEISEKSEIFDDQFSVERPDGSNFTLKIRSTKLEDSAMYFCASIHREGLENEQFFGPGTRLTVL.